Following are 24 T cell receptor beta chains from one sample sequenced in a study of blood T cell repertoires in COVID-19. Assay: immunoSEQ multiplex PCR; the TCRdb copy retains only in-frame clones and omits some. The sample shows 150,000 to 200,000 clones, approximately 83% of them seen only once. Sequenced: peripheral blood. These receptor sequences come from a human donor with acute or convalescent COVID-19. The donor label of this sample is uncertain.

The chain joins TRBV19 to TRBJ2-1, with 11 bases that match TRBD2. Germline CDR1 reads LNHDA; CDR2 reads SQIVND (reference sequence). This CDR3 has 16 amino acids. J gave up 8 bases and V 1 base, and 7 bases lay outside the gene matches. The CDR3 sequence is CASSIGSTSGTDEQFF. The CDR3 DNA sequence: TGTGCCAGTAGTATAGGGTCGACTAGCGGGACGGATGAGCAGTTCTTC.

The chain has TRBV6-5 and TRBJ1-2; D is perhaps TRBD1 (5 bases). The germline V gene encodes CDR1 MNHEY and CDR2 SVGAGI. CDR3 length equals 15 residues. Between the trimmed V and J ends, which lost 7 bases and 0 bases, there was a span of 15 bases. The CDR3 loop reads CASNRAGVTNYGYTF. The CDR3 DNA follows: TGTGCCAGCAATAGAGCGGGGGTTACTAACTATGGCTACACCTTC.

The CDR3 loop is CASSIATGGETQYF. The CDR3 DNA follows: TGCGCCAGCAGCATTGCGACGGGGGGCGAGACCCAGTACTTC. The rearrangement uses TRBV5-1 and TRBJ2-5; a possible D gene is TRBD2 (7 bases). This CDR3 is built from 14 residues. Trimming took off 4 bases at V and 5 bases at J, with 15 bases between the two ends. Germline assignment: CDR1 SGHRS and CDR2 YFSETQ.

The chain combines TRBV28 with TRBJ1-2, with D tentatively TRBD1 (5 bases). The CDR3 spans 14 residues. Trimming removed 3 bases from V and 0 bases from J, with 8 bases in between. Looked up from germline, CDR1 is MDHEN and CDR2 is SYDVKM. The CDR3 bases are TGTGCCAGCAGTTTGGAGGGGACTAACTATGGCTACACCTTC. Translating it yields CASSLEGTNYGYTF.

This clone was observed a single time. The chain combines TRBV12-1 with TRBJ2-1; the D call TRBD1 from the table was never checked on the DNA. TRBV12-1 is a listed pseudogene. This CDR3 is built from 14 residues. The CDR3 nucleotides are TGTGCCAGCAGCTTTAGTGGGACAGGGAATGAGCAGTTCTTC. Protein sequence: CASSFSGTGNEQFF.

The CDR3 sequence: CSVEGTGNTGELFF. The CDR3 region has the DNA TGCAGCGTTGAGGGGACAGGGAACACCGGGGAGCTGTTTTTT. The chain combines TRBV29-1 with TRBJ2-2, with TRBD1 matching over 8 bases. Unmatched junction bases numbered 1, after V lost 3 bases and J lost 1 base. The CDR3 sequence is 14 residues long. CDR1 SQVTM and CDR2 ANQGSEA come from the germline V gene.

The chain links TRBV7-9 to TRBJ2-5; D possibly corresponds to TRBD1 (6 bases). CDR1 is SEHNR, CDR2 FQNEAQ, per germline (reference sequence). Trimming removed 3 bases at V and 3 bases at J, with 23 bases between. There are 18 residues in the CDR3. CDR3 nucleotide sequence: TGTGCCAGCAGCTTCGGTAACAGGGCCCCCAGAGACAAAGAGACCCAGTACTTC. Translation gives CASSFGNRAPRDKETQYF. Filled out from reference TRBV7-9 and TRBJ2-5, the complete variable domain reads DTGVSQNPRHKITKRGQNVTFRCDPISEHNRLYWYRQTLGQGPEFLTYFQNEAQLEKSRLLSDRFSAERPKGSFSTLEIQRTEQGDSAMYLCASSFGNRAPRDKETQYFGPGTRLLVL.

For this clone: Other DNA sequences in this specimen translate into the identical CDR3. This chain links TRBV5-6 with TRBJ1-1; D gene uncertain. Trimming cost V 2 bases and J 3 bases, with 5 bases left between them. This CDR3 has 12 amino acids. Germline V gene lookup returns CDR1 SGHDT and CDR2 YYEEEE. This CDR3 reads CASSFRDTEAFF. The DNA for the CDR3 is TGTGCCAGCAGCTTCCGGGACACTGAAGCTTTCTTT.

This sequence joins TRBV7-8 and TRBJ1-5; D is ambiguous. CDR3 length: 16 amino acids. V lost 0 bases to trimming and J lost 3 bases, with 12 bases between them. Germline lookup yields CDR1 SGHVS and CDR2 FQNEAQ. CDR3 nucleotide sequence: TGTGCCAGCAGCTTAGCGGCCCGGGGAGTCAATCAGCCCCAGCATTTT. It yields the protein CASSLAARGVNQPQHF.

The CDR3 nucleotides read TGTGCCAGCCAAGAGGGACTAGAGAACTACAATGAGCAGTTCTTC. Translation: CASQEGLENYNEQFF. The chain is built from TRBV19 and TRBJ2-1; TRBD2 matches 8 bases. CDR3 length equals 15 residues. The ends lost 9 bases at V and 3 bases at J; junction bases unmatched: 10. Germline CDR1 is LNHDA and CDR2 is SQIVND (reference sequence).

This chain links TRBV28 with TRBJ2-1; TRBD2 matches 7 bases. Germline V gene lookup returns CDR1 MDHEN and CDR2 SYDVKM. The CDR3 has 15 amino acids. V was pared by 5 bases and J by 5 bases, with 9 bases of the junction left unmatched. The CDR3: CASSPERGNNNEQFF. Here the CDR3 DNA reads TGTGCCAGCAGTCCTGAGCGGGGAAACAACAATGAGCAGTTCTTC.

This chain connects TRBV29-1 to TRBJ2-5; D is possibly TRBD2 (5 bases). The CDR3 runs to 17 residues. Trimming cost V 1 base and J 3 bases, with 21 bases left between them. Germline V CDR1 and CDR2: SQVTM, ANQGSEA. The CDR3 nucleotides are TGCAGCGTTGAAGGAGGAGGTTTAGGGCAGCCCAAAGAGACCCAGTACTTC. Residues: CSVEGGGLGQPKETQYF.

CDR3 loop: CSVVSADTQYF. DNA of the CDR3: TGCAGCGTTGTCAGTGCAGATACGCAGTATTTT. V gene TRBV29-1 combines with J gene TRBJ2-3; no firm D call. The V gene's germline CDR1 is SQVTM and CDR2 ANQGSEA. Trimming shortened V by 4 bases and J by 4 bases, and 6 bases separated the two germline ends. This CDR3 has 11 amino acids.

V is TRBV19 and J is TRBJ1-2; 8 bases agree with TRBD1. Per the germline V gene, CDR1 is LNHDA and CDR2 is SQIVND (reference sequence). The CDR3 is made up of 15 amino acids. With 1 base clipped from V and 7 bases from J, the junction kept 8 bases outside the gene matches. The CDR3 sequence: CASSIGVDRVRGYTF. DNA for the CDR3: TGTGCCAGTAGTATAGGAGTGGACAGGGTGCGTGGCTACACCTTC.

V gene TRBV19 combines with J gene TRBJ2-3; 12 bases agree with TRBD2. The length of the CDR3 is 16 residues. J lost 2 bases, V lost 4 bases, and 4 bases had no gene match. Germline V gene data show CDR1 as LNHDA and CDR2 as SQIVND (reference sequence). The CDR3: CASSRGLAGNTDTQYF. As DNA, the CDR3 is TGTGCCAGTAGTAGAGGACTAGCGGGAAACACAGATACGCAGTATTTT. Full variable domain (remainder filled in from reference TRBV19 and TRBJ2-3): DGGITQSPKYLFRKEGQNVTLSCEQNLNHDAMYWYRQDPGQGLRLIYYSQIVNDFQKGDIAEGYSVSREKKESFPLTVTSAQKNPTAFYLCASSRGLAGNTDTQYFGPGTRLTVL.

V and J are TRBV3-1 (or the pseudogene TRBV3-2) and TRBJ2-7, with 10 positions matching TRBD1. Trimming cost V 5 bases and J 3 bases; bases outside gene matches: 7. Germline CDR1 LGHDT, CDR2 YNNKEL (reference sequence). The CDR3 is made up of 15 amino acids. For the CDR3, the DNA is TGTGCCAGCAGCTTCCCGGGACAGGGGCACTACGAGCAGTACTTC. It codes for CASSFPGQGHYEQYF.

This sequence joins TRBV11-2 and TRBJ1-6; possible D gene TRBD1, 5 bases. Trimming shortened V by 5 bases and J by 0 bases, and 14 bases separated the two germline ends. This CDR3 spans 17 amino acids. Germline lookup yields CDR1 SGHAT and CDR2 FQNNGV. The CDR3 DNA sequence: TGTGCCAGCAGCCAGGGAGGCTCAAGCTCCTATAATTCACCCCTCCACTTT. Encoded protein: CASSQGGSSSYNSPLHF.

This chain joins TRBV6-5 and TRBJ1-4, with D possibly TRBD1 on 5 matching bases. The V gene's germline CDR1 is MNHEY and CDR2 SVGAGI. Trimming cost V 0 bases and J 8 bases, with 10 bases left between them. This CDR3 spans 14 amino acids. The CDR3 region is CASSYSGQLEKLFF. Written as DNA, the CDR3 is TGTGCCAGCAGTTACTCCGGACAACTCGAAAAACTGTTTTTT.

The rearrangement uses TRBV7-2 and TRBJ1-2; 8 positions match TRBD1. CDR3 length equals 14 residues. V shed 3 bases and J 7 bases; nucleotides not matched to a gene: 7. The germline V gene has CDR1 SGHTA and CDR2 FQGNSA. The CDR3 reads CASSFPRQGIGYTF. The CDR3 region has the DNA TGTGCCAGCAGCTTCCCCCGACAGGGGATTGGCTACACCTTC.

V usage is TRBV30 and J usage is TRBJ1-1; a weak D match, TRBD1 (5 bases). The CDR3 totals 13 residues. Germline V gives CDR1 GTSNPN, CDR2 SVGIG (reference sequence). The germline V and J ends were trimmed by 5 bases and 0 bases, with 10 bases remaining between them. The CDR3 loop is CAWHRQMNTEAFF. CDR3 DNA sequence: TGTGCCTGGCACCGACAGATGAACACTGAAGCTTTCTTT.

V gene TRBV7-9 combines with J gene TRBJ2-7, with a tentative D call TRBD1 (5 bases). V was shortened by 3 bases and J by 5 bases, with 11 bases between the two germline ends. Germline V CDR1 and CDR2: SEHNR, FQNEAQ (reference sequence). The CDR3 covers 13 residues. The DNA for the CDR3 is TGTGCCAGCAGCTTTGCAGGGTCCCACGAGCAGTACTTC. Encoded protein: CASSFAGSHEQYF.

The chain links TRBV6-5 to TRBJ1-1, with D unclear. V dropped 7 bases and J dropped 1 base, with 16 bases sitting between them. The CDR3 spans 15 residues. Germline assignment: CDR1 MNHEY and CDR2 SVGAGI. In nucleotides, the CDR3 is TGTGCCAGCACCTTTATGGGGAGCGCGAACACTGAAGCTTTCTTT. Encoded protein: CASTFMGSANTEAFF.

V usage is TRBV19 and J usage is TRBJ1-2; 7 positions agree with TRBD1. The CDR3 length is 12 residues. The V and J ends lost 4 bases and 6 bases, in that order; junction bases with no gene match: 2. CDR1 is LNHDA, CDR2 SQIVND, per germline (reference sequence). CDR3 protein: CASSRGQNGYTF. The CDR3 bases are TGTGCCAGTAGTAGGGGACAGAATGGCTACACCTTC.

This chain links TRBV6-5 with TRBJ2-7; TRBD2 matches 10 bases. The CDR3 consists of 15 residues. CDR1 MNHEY and CDR2 SVGAGI come from the germline V gene. After removal of 4 bases from V and 2 bases from J, the junction contained 5 bases not matched to a gene. In DNA form, the CDR3 reads TGTGCCAGCAGTTTCCTAGCGGGGGAGACCTACGAGCAGTACTTC. Translated: CASSFLAGETYEQYF.